The rows below give T cell receptor beta chains drawn from one sample of a study of siplizumab effects on memory and regulatory T cells. Produced via immunoSEQ multiplex PCR; TCRdb's table is partial and in-frame only. This repertoire shows 100,000 or so clones, 80% to 95% found once; its top ten account for around 0.15%. Sequenced input: non-Treg CD4+ T cells sorted from blood. The receptors come from a human donor in good health. The CDR3 runs from the conserved cysteine through the conserved F or W. Fields, in order: V gene, J gene, D gene, clone size, CDR3 length, CDR3 DNA, CDR3 protein. D genes are given only for firm matches. Clone size is not always given. Where it is, it says once, few, many or a class for expanded clones.

v_call: TRBV27; j_call: TRBJ1-1; d_call: TRBD1; clone_size: -; cdr3_length: 14; cdr3_nt: TGTGCCAGCAGTTCAACAGGGGGCGGAACTGAAGCTTTCTTT; cdr3_aa: CASSSTGGGTEAFF
v_call: TRBV6-5; j_call: TRBJ1-1; d_call: -; clone_size: -; cdr3_length: 13; cdr3_nt: TGTGCCAGCAGTTATGTTGTGGAAACTGAAGCTTTCTTT; cdr3_aa: CASSYVVETEAFF
v_call: TRBV5-6; j_call: TRBJ1-2; d_call: -; clone_size: -; cdr3_length: 13; cdr3_nt: TGTGCCAGCAGCTTGGGGCAGAACTATGGCTACACCTTC; cdr3_aa: CASSLGQNYGYTF
v_call: TRBV5-4; j_call: TRBJ2-5; d_call: -; clone_size: -; cdr3_length: 13; cdr3_nt: TGTGCCAGCAGCTTTCCACCACAAGAGACCCAGTACTTC; cdr3_aa: CASSFPPQETQYF
v_call: TRBV7-6; j_call: TRBJ2-5; d_call: -; clone_size: -; cdr3_length: 14; cdr3_nt: TGTGCCAGCAGCTTGACGGTACATCAAGAGACCCAGTACTTC; cdr3_aa: CASSLTVHQETQYF
v_call: TRBV9; j_call: TRBJ1-2; d_call: -; clone_size: -; cdr3_length: 16; cdr3_nt: TGTGCCAGCAGCGTCGCGTGGGGTAGGTCGGACTATGGCTACACCTTC; cdr3_aa: CASSVAWGRSDYGYTF
v_call: TRBV5-1; j_call: TRBJ2-5; d_call: -; clone_size: -; cdr3_length: 14; cdr3_nt: TGCGCCAGCAGCCCTTCCGGGGGCCAAGAGACCCAGTACTTC; cdr3_aa: CASSPSGGQETQYF
v_call: TRBV6-1; j_call: TRBJ2-5; d_call: TRBD2; clone_size: -; cdr3_length: 15; cdr3_nt: TGTGCCAGCAGTGTGGGAGCGGGGGGGATCGGGACCCAGTACTTC; cdr3_aa: CASSVGAGGIGTQYF
v_call: TRBV19; j_call: TRBJ2-2; d_call: -; clone_size: -; cdr3_length: 16; cdr3_nt: TGTGCCAGTAATCCCCAGGGCAGGACCGACACCGGGGAGCTGTTTTTT; cdr3_aa: CASNPQGRTDTGELFF
v_call: TRBV6-5; j_call: TRBJ2-7; d_call: TRBD1; clone_size: -; cdr3_length: 15; cdr3_nt: TGTGCCAGCAGTTCCCCCGGGACAGGGGGCTACGAGCAGTACTTC; cdr3_aa: CASSSPGTGGYEQYF
v_call: TRBV7-3; j_call: TRBJ2-5; d_call: -; clone_size: -; cdr3_length: 12; cdr3_nt: TGTGCCAGCAGCTTATATGGAGAGACCCAGTACTTC; cdr3_aa: CASSLYGETQYF
v_call: TRBV10-3; j_call: TRBJ1-4; d_call: TRBD1; clone_size: -; cdr3_length: 14; cdr3_nt: TGTGCCATCAGTGAGGCAGGGGGAAGAGAAAAACTGTTTTTT; cdr3_aa: CAISEAGGREKLFF
v_call: TRBV19; j_call: TRBJ1-2; d_call: -; clone_size: once; cdr3_length: 12; cdr3_nt: TGTGCCAGTAGTCAGAAAAACTATGGCTACACCTTC; cdr3_aa: CASSQKNYGYTF
v_call: TRBV5-5; j_call: TRBJ1-1; d_call: -; clone_size: -; cdr3_length: 15; cdr3_nt: TGTGCCAGCAGCCATAAGGGGACGTTGAACACTGAAGCTTTCTTT; cdr3_aa: CASSHKGTLNTEAFF
v_call: TRBV6-1; j_call: TRBJ2-4; d_call: -; clone_size: few; cdr3_length: 14; cdr3_nt: TGTGCCACATCCTCCGGGACAGCCAAAAACATTCAGTACTTC; cdr3_aa: CATSSGTAKNIQYF
v_call: TRBV18; j_call: TRBJ2-4; d_call: TRBD1; clone_size: -; cdr3_length: 16; cdr3_nt: TGTGCCAGCTCCCCTATTTCACAGGGGGTCGGTAACATTCAGTACTTC; cdr3_aa: CASSPISQGVGNIQYF
v_call: TRBV29-1; j_call: TRBJ1-4; d_call: TRBD1; clone_size: -; cdr3_length: 13; cdr3_nt: TGCAGCGTCTCCGGGACAGGGGATGAAAAACTGTTTTTT; cdr3_aa: CSVSGTGDEKLFF
v_call: TRBV5-1; j_call: TRBJ1-6; d_call: -; clone_size: -; cdr3_length: 15; cdr3_nt: TGCGCCAGCAGCCAAGGGGGAAATGAGAATTCACCCCTCCACTTT; cdr3_aa: CASSQGGNENSPLHF
v_call: TRBV5-4; j_call: TRBJ1-2; d_call: TRBD1; clone_size: few; cdr3_length: 13; cdr3_nt: TGTGCCAGCAGCCCAACAGGGGAGGTGTCCTACACCTTC; cdr3_aa: CASSPTGEVSYTF
v_call: TRBV4-3; j_call: TRBJ1-6; d_call: TRBD1; clone_size: -; cdr3_length: 15; cdr3_nt: TGCGCCAGCAGCCGAGCAGGGGGATTAAATTCACCCCTCCACTTT; cdr3_aa: CASSRAGGLNSPLHF
v_call: TRBV5-1; j_call: TRBJ1-2; d_call: TRBD1; clone_size: -; cdr3_length: 14; cdr3_nt: TGCGCCAGCAGCTTGCTACAGGGGGGATATGGCTACACCTTC; cdr3_aa: CASSLLQGGYGYTF
v_call: TRBV5-6; j_call: TRBJ1-6; d_call: TRBD1; clone_size: -; cdr3_length: 15; cdr3_nt: TGTGCCAGCAGCCCGGATGGGACAGGGGGGACACCCCTCCACTTT; cdr3_aa: CASSPDGTGGTPLHF
v_call: TRBV12-5; j_call: TRBJ2-1; d_call: TRBD2; clone_size: -; cdr3_length: 17; cdr3_nt: TGTGCTAGTGGTTTGGTACTGGGGCTAGCGGGGTACAATGAGCAGTTCTTC; cdr3_aa: CASGLVLGLAGYNEQFF
v_call: TRBV30; j_call: TRBJ2-2; d_call: TRBD1; clone_size: -; cdr3_length: 15; cdr3_nt: TGTGCCTGGGCCCCATTGGGACAGGGTGCCGGGGAGCTGTTTTTT; cdr3_aa: CAWAPLGQGAGELFF
v_call: TRBV5-5; j_call: TRBJ2-6; d_call: -; clone_size: -; cdr3_length: 16; cdr3_nt: TGTGCCAGCACCCAACTAGGGGGAGCTGGGGCCAACGTCCTGACTTTC; cdr3_aa: CASTQLGGAGANVLTF
v_call: TRBV30; j_call: TRBJ2-7; d_call: -; clone_size: -; cdr3_length: 10; cdr3_nt: TGTGCCTGGGGGCCCCAAGAGCAGTACTTC; cdr3_aa: CAWGPQEQYF
v_call: TRBV9; j_call: TRBJ2-6; d_call: -; clone_size: -; cdr3_length: 14; cdr3_nt: TGTGCCAGCAGCGTAGGGAGTGGGGCCAACGTCCTGACTTTC; cdr3_aa: CASSVGSGANVLTF
v_call: TRBV29-1; j_call: TRBJ1-2; d_call: TRBD1; clone_size: -; cdr3_length: 16; cdr3_nt: TGCAGCGTCGGGAACCCAGAACAGGGGATTAACTATGGCTACACCTTC; cdr3_aa: CSVGNPEQGINYGYTF
v_call: TRBV19; j_call: TRBJ2-7; d_call: -; clone_size: -; cdr3_length: 13; cdr3_nt: TGTGCCAGTAGTAAAGGACTATCCTACGAGCAGTACTTC; cdr3_aa: CASSKGLSYEQYF
v_call: TRBV7-3; j_call: TRBJ1-6; d_call: -; clone_size: -; cdr3_length: 12; cdr3_nt: TGTGCCAGCAGCCCAAGGGGTTCACCCCTCCACTTT; cdr3_aa: CASSPRGSPLHF
v_call: TRBV7-6; j_call: TRBJ2-1; d_call: TRBD2; clone_size: -; cdr3_length: 16; cdr3_nt: TGTGCCAGCAGCACACTCCACGGGGGGGCCGGCAATGAGCAGTTCTTC; cdr3_aa: CASSTLHGGAGNEQFF
v_call: TRBV5-1; j_call: TRBJ2-2; d_call: -; clone_size: -; cdr3_length: 11; cdr3_nt: TGCGCCAGCAGCGCCACCGGGGAGCTGTTTTTT; cdr3_aa: CASSATGELFF
v_call: TRBV6-1; j_call: TRBJ1-2; d_call: -; clone_size: -; cdr3_length: 13; cdr3_nt: TGTGCCACCTTGACGGCCGGCAACTATGGCTACACCTTC; cdr3_aa: CATLTAGNYGYTF
v_call: TRBV7-2; j_call: TRBJ2-7; d_call: -; clone_size: -; cdr3_length: 12; cdr3_nt: TGTGCCAGCAGTCCGACAGGTTACGAGCAGTACTTC; cdr3_aa: CASSPTGYEQYF
v_call: TRBV30; j_call: TRBJ2-4; d_call: -; clone_size: -; cdr3_length: 13; cdr3_nt: TGTGCCTGGAGTGGAATAGCCAAAAACATTCAGTACTTC; cdr3_aa: CAWSGIAKNIQYF
v_call: TRBV18; j_call: TRBJ2-7; d_call: TRBD1; clone_size: -; cdr3_length: 12; cdr3_nt: TGTGCCAGCTCTCGACAGGGGGAAGAGCAGTACTTC; cdr3_aa: CASSRQGEEQYF
v_call: TRBV7-3; j_call: TRBJ2-3; d_call: -; clone_size: once; cdr3_length: 16; cdr3_nt: TGTGCCAGCAGCTTAACGTTTACAGGGAACACAGATACGCAGTATTTT; cdr3_aa: CASSLTFTGNTDTQYF
v_call: TRBV25-1; j_call: TRBJ2-1; d_call: -; clone_size: -; cdr3_length: 14; cdr3_nt: TGTGCCAGCAGTGAAAGCGGCTTTTACAATGAGCAGTTCTTC; cdr3_aa: CASSESGFYNEQFF
v_call: TRBV5-1; j_call: TRBJ2-6; d_call: -; clone_size: -; cdr3_length: 16; cdr3_nt: TGCGCCAGCAGCGATGGAAAGGTTTCTGGGGCCAACGTCCTGACTTTC; cdr3_aa: CASSDGKVSGANVLTF
v_call: TRBV7-6; j_call: TRBJ2-1; d_call: TRBD2; clone_size: -; cdr3_length: 16; cdr3_nt: TGTGCCAGCAGCTCCTTGGCGGGGGGGATCTACAATGAGCAGTTCTTC; cdr3_aa: CASSSLAGGIYNEQFF
v_call: TRBV6-6; j_call: TRBJ1-1; d_call: -; clone_size: -; cdr3_length: 13; cdr3_nt: TGTGCCAGCAGGCCCGGACTGAACACTGAAGCTTTCTTT; cdr3_aa: CASRPGLNTEAFF
v_call: TRBV6-5; j_call: TRBJ1-3; d_call: TRBD1; clone_size: -; cdr3_length: 14; cdr3_nt: TGTGCCAGCAGTCCCGGGACAGCCCTAAACACCATATATTTT; cdr3_aa: CASSPGTALNTIYF
v_call: TRBV7-8; j_call: TRBJ1-1; d_call: -; clone_size: -; cdr3_length: 17; cdr3_nt: TGTGCCAGCAGCTTAGTTCGGGGGGCCGGTATGAACACTGAAGCTTTCTTT; cdr3_aa: CASSLVRGAGMNTEAFF
v_call: TRBV6-4; j_call: TRBJ2-2; d_call: -; clone_size: -; cdr3_length: 13; cdr3_nt: TGTGCCAGCAGTGACAGGGGGACCGGGGAGCTGTTTTTT; cdr3_aa: CASSDRGTGELFF
v_call: TRBV7-2; j_call: TRBJ1-5; d_call: -; clone_size: -; cdr3_length: 16; cdr3_nt: TGTGCCAGCAGCTTTACAGGGATATCTAGCAATCAGCCCCAGCATTTT; cdr3_aa: CASSFTGISSNQPQHF
v_call: TRBV27; j_call: TRBJ2-7; d_call: -; clone_size: -; cdr3_length: 16; cdr3_nt: TGTGCCAGCAGTTTCTTGCGCTCCGGTATCGGTTACGAGCAGTACTTC; cdr3_aa: CASSFLRSGIGYEQYF
v_call: TRBV5-1; j_call: TRBJ1-6; d_call: -; clone_size: -; cdr3_length: 16; cdr3_nt: TGCGCCAGCAGCTTATCGGGACACTTTTATAATTCACCCCTCCACTTT; cdr3_aa: CASSLSGHFYNSPLHF
v_call: TRBV10-3; j_call: TRBJ2-3; d_call: -; clone_size: -; cdr3_length: 14; cdr3_nt: TGTGCCATCAGTGATTCCGGGGGCGCAGATACGCAGTATTTT; cdr3_aa: CAISDSGGADTQYF
v_call: TRBV5-6; j_call: TRBJ2-7; d_call: -; clone_size: -; cdr3_length: 13; cdr3_nt: TGTGCCAGCGGCTCTCTAAGGGGGGAATCGATCGGCTTC; cdr3_aa: CASGSLRGESIGF
v_call: TRBV5-4; j_call: TRBJ1-2; d_call: -; clone_size: -; cdr3_length: 14; cdr3_nt: TGTGCCAGCAGCGTACGGACGGTGAACTATGGCTACACCTTC; cdr3_aa: CASSVRTVNYGYTF
v_call: TRBV11-2; j_call: TRBJ1-1; d_call: TRBD1; clone_size: -; cdr3_length: 12; cdr3_nt: TGTGCCAGCAGCTGGACAGGCCTTGAAGCTTTCTTT; cdr3_aa: CASSWTGLEAFF